Each of the 5 T cell receptor beta chains below was sequenced from the same sample in a study of cytomegalovirus exposure and HLA in healthy donors. The primer mix had 60 Vbeta and 13 Jbeta primers. Method: immunoSEQ multiplex PCR; TCRdb's copy keeps in-frame clones and lacks some. The profile shows 140,000 or so clones, around 84% of them singletons. The specimen sequenced was PBMCs. All receptors come from a boy between 2 and 10 years old in good health and CMV-seronegative.

The chain links TRBV6-4 to TRBJ1-2; 9 positions match TRBD1. With 6 bases clipped from V and 6 bases from J, the junction kept 5 bases outside the gene matches. Germline V lookup: CDR1 MRHNA, CDR2 SNTAGT. The CDR3 has 13 amino acids. The DNA of the CDR3 is TGTGCCAGCAGCGCGGACAGGGGAAATGGCTACACCTTC. It encodes CASSADRGNGYTF.

The chain combines TRBV18 with TRBJ1-2, with D tentatively TRBD1 (6 bases). Germline V gene data show CDR1 as KGHSH and CDR2 as LQKENI. V lost 4 bases to trimming and J lost 4 bases, with 13 bases between them. The CDR3 totals 14 residues. The CDR3 coding sequence is TGTGCCAGCTCACGGGACACTCAAATCTATGGCTACACCTTC. The encoded protein is CASSRDTQIYGYTF.

The chain is built from TRBV19 and TRBJ1-1; D is unclear. The germline V gene has CDR1 LNHDA and CDR2 SQIVND (reference sequence). This CDR3 has 16 amino acids. V lost 1 base and J 1 base, leaving 13 bases between the germline ends. The CDR3 DNA reads TGTGCCAGTAGTATAGTCTTCACAGCCCGGAACACTGAAGCTTTCTTT. It yields the protein CASSIVFTARNTEAFF.

V and J are TRBV6-1 and TRBJ2-1; no clear D gene. The CDR3 spans 15 residues. Trimming removed 2 bases at V and 0 bases at J, with 8 bases between. Germline assignment: CDR1 MNHNS and CDR2 SASEGT. The CDR3 DNA is TGTGCCAGCAGTGAAACCCGACTCTCCTACAATGAGCAGTTCTTC. It encodes CASSETRLSYNEQFF.

The rearrangement links TRBV6-5 to TRBJ1-1; D uncertain. Germline assignment: CDR1 MNHEY and CDR2 SVGAGI. The CDR3 loop spans 15 amino acids. Deletions cut 6 bases from V and 5 bases from J, with 19 bases between. Written as DNA, the CDR3 is TGTGCCAGCAGCCGTGGGAGCGTCGGAGGAACTGAAGCTTTCTTT. Encoded protein: CASSRGSVGGTEAFF.